These T cell receptor beta chains were read from a single sample in a study of T-cell memory formation after mild COVID-19. Each CDR3 protein gets one entry after TCRdb re-called the 5' RACE reads with MiXCR. This table holds about 470,000 distinct CDR3 sequences, nearly 25% found once. The sample comprised PBMCs or a T cell subset sorted from them (not recorded which). The receptors were sampled from an adult woman who had mild COVID-19 (a few samples of this study predate the infection). Cell type and time point are not known. Both conserved end residues are part of each CDR3. D genes are given only for firm matches. Clone size is given for some rows only: seen once, a few or many times, or a class if the clone is expanded.

D,V,size,J,CDR3,DNA
NA,TRBV5-1,once,TRBJ1-4,CASSKGTAREKLFF,TGCGCCAGCAGCAAAGGGACTGCCCGTGAAAAACTGTTTTTT
TRBD1,TRBV7-9,NA,TRBJ2-6,CASSLGDRVRGPGANVLTF,TGTGCCAGCAGCTTAGGGGACAGGGTCAGGGGCCCTGGGGCCAACGTCCTGACTTTC
NA,TRBV14,NA,TRBJ1-1,CASSQARARRFF,TGTGCCAGCAGCCAAGCCCGGGCTAGGAGATTCTTT
TRBD1,TRBV10-3,NA,TRBJ1-2,CAISGRDSARGYTF,TGTGCCATCAGCGGCCGGGACAGTGCTCGTGGCTACACCTTC
NA,TRBV20-1,NA,TRBJ2-1,CSAGSDPNEQFF,TGCAGTGCTGGATCGGACCCCAATGAGCAGTTCTTC
TRBD1,TRBV29-1,NA,TRBJ1-2,CSVHRDRENYGYTF,TGCAGCGTCCACAGGGACAGGGAGAATTATGGCTACACCTTC
TRBD2,TRBV24-1,NA,TRBJ2-3,CATSEPARASGATDTQYF,TGTGCCACCAGTGAACCCGCCCGGGCTAGCGGGGCCACAGATACGCAGTATTTT
NA,TRBV9,NA,TRBJ2-5,CASSPNAGRETQYF,TGTGCCAGCAGCCCAAATGCAGGACGAGAGACCCAGTACTTC
NA,TRBV5-1,few,TRBJ2-7,CASSPSGHVSSYEQYF,TGCGCCAGCAGCCCCTCTGGACACGTGAGCTCCTACGAGCAGTACTTC
NA,TRBV7-3,few,TRBJ2-7,CASSHPPGKGDSYEQYF,TGTGCCAGCAGCCATCCCCCGGGGAAGGGGGACTCCTACGAGCAGTACTTC
TRBD1,TRBV5-1,few,TRBJ1-1,CASSLPQGESEAFF,TGCGCCAGCAGCTTGCCACAGGGGGAATCTGAAGCTTTCTTT
NA,TRBV20-1,NA,TRBJ1-1,CSASQGSSYTEAFF,TGCAGTGCTTCTCAGGGGTCTTCCTACACTGAAGCTTTCTTT
NA,TRBV7-9,NA,TRBJ1-2,CASSLSPGANYGYTF,TGTGCCAGCAGCTTAAGTCCAGGCGCTAACTATGGCTACACCTTC
TRBD2,TRBV27,NA,TRBJ2-7,CASSQGLAGFYEQYF,TGTGCCAGCAGCCAGGGACTAGCGGGCTTCTACGAGCAGTACTTC
TRBD2,TRBV7-2,NA,TRBJ2-7,CASSSGLAGTSYEQYF,TGTGCCAGCAGCTCGGGACTAGCGGGGACCTCCTACGAGCAGTACTTC
NA,TRBV24-1,few,TRBJ1-2,CATSGAAYGYTF,TGTGCCACCAGTGGGGCAGCCTATGGCTACACCTTC
NA,TRBV6-5,few,TRBJ2-7,CASSPPGNIGGEQYF,TGTGCCAGCAGTCCCCCAGGGAACATTGGCGGCGAGCAGTACTTC
TRBD1,TRBV18,NA,TRBJ1-4,CASSPAVWGQSNEKLFF,TGTGCCAGCTCACCCGCCGTTTGGGGACAGAGTAATGAAAAACTGTTTTTT
NA,TRBV20-1,few,TRBJ1-2,CSAPGPHGYTF,TGCAGTGCTCCCGGACCGCATGGCTACACCTTC
TRBD1,TRBV18,NA,TRBJ2-1,CASSPRDRGWNEQFF,TGTGCCAGCTCACCAAGGGACAGGGGCTGGAATGAGCAGTTCTTC
TRBD2,TRBV20-1,NA,TRBJ2-3,CSARARPTSGPDTQYF,TGCAGTGCTAGAGCCAGGCCGACTAGCGGGCCAGATACGCAGTATTTT
NA,TRBV6-5,NA,TRBJ1-6,CASRSTKTYNSPLHF,TGTGCCAGCAGGTCGACTAAAACCTATAATTCACCCCTCCACTTT
NA,TRBV11-2,few,TRBJ2-7,CASSPLRRTASYEQYF,TGTGCCAGCAGCCCCCTCCGGCGGACAGCTTCTTACGAGCAGTACTTC
NA,TRBV2,NA,TRBJ1-1,CASSVWGRERTEAFF,TGTGCCAGCAGTGTGTGGGGCCGGGAGCGCACTGAAGCTTTCTTT
TRBD2,TRBV7-9,NA,TRBJ2-3,CASSFLAGLGTQYF,TGTGCCAGCAGCTTCCTAGCGGGGTTGGGTACGCAGTATTTT
TRBD1,TRBV4-1,few,TRBJ2-5,CASSHDRARETQYF,TGCGCCAGCAGCCACGACAGGGCACGTGAGACCCAGTACTTC
NA,TRBV29-1,NA,TRBJ2-1,CSVSGYNEQFF,TGCAGCGTTTCGGGGTACAATGAGCAGTTCTTC
TRBD2,TRBV10-3,NA,TRBJ2-7,CAITSTHSGRSYEQYF,TGTGCCATCACTAGTACCCATAGCGGGAGATCATACGAGCAGTACTTC
NA,TRBV12-3/TRBV12-4,NA,TRBJ2-4,CASSSPSPGDQYF,TGTGCCAGCAGTTCGCCCTCCCCAGGAGATCAGTACTTC